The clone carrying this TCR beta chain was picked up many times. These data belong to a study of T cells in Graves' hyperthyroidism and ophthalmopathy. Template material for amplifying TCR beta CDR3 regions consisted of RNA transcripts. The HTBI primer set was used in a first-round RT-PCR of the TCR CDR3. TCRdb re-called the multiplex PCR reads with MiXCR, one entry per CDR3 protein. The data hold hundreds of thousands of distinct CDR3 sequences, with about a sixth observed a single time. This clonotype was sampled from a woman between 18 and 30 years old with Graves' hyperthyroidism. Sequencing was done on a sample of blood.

The CDR3 DNA reads TGTGCCAGCAGCCAACCGACTATAGGGGGGCGAGAGACCCAGTACTTC. Its protein is CASSQPTIGGRETQYF. The genes are TRBV14 and TRBJ2-5; D possibly matches TRBD1 or TRBD2 (6 bases each). Per the germline V gene, CDR1 is SGHDN and CDR2 is FVKESK. This CDR3 spans 16 amino acids. V was pared by 2 bases and J by 4 bases, with 17 bases between. The whole variable domain, remainder taken from reference TRBV14 and TRBJ2-5, is EAGVTQFPSHSVIEKGQTVTLRCDPISGHDNLYWYRRVMGKEIKFLLHFVKESKQDESGMPNNRFLAERTGGTYSTLKVQPAELEDSGVYFCASSQPTIGGRETQYFGPGTRLLVL.